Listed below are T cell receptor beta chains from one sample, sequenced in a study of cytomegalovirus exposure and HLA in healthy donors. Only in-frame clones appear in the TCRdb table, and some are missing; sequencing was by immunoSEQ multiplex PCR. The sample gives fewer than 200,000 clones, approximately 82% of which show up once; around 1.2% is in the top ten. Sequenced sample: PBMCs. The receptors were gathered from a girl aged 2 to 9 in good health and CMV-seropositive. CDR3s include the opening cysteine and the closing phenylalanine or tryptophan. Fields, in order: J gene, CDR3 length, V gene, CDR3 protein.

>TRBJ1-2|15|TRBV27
CASSGSQGGNYGYTF
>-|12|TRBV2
CANKDSAYEQYF
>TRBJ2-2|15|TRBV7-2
CASSSFPGQTGELFF
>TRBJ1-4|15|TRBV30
CAWKPGQGLNEKLFF
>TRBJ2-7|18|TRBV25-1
CASSEYFPHRGQVYEQYF
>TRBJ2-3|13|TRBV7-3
CASGSGPTDTQYF
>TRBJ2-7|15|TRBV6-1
CASSVRRQGGYEQYF
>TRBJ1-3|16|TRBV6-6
CASSYRRGTSGNTIYF
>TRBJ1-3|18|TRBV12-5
CASGPRTGGADSGNTIYF
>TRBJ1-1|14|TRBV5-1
CASSFTAQSTEAFF
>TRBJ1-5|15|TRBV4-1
CASSQFRDSNQPQHF
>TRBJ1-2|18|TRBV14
CASSQAYGTGLESYGYTF
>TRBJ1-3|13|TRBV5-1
CASSWNGGNTIYF
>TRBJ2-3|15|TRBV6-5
CASTPSGGSTDTQYF
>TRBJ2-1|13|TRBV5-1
CASSRDSPNEQFF
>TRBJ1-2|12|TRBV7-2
CASSPQGYGYTF
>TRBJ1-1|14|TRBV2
CASSSQTGITEAFF
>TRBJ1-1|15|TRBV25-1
CASSELTGRGTEAFF
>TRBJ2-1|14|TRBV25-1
CASSGLDSYNEQFF
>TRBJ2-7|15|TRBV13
CASSLTTERAYEQYF
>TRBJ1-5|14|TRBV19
CASSKDRVFQPQHF
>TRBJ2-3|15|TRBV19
CASSIGAGATDTQYF
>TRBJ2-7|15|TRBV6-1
CASSAGTSGSHEQYF
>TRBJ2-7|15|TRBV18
CASSPGVRENYEQYF
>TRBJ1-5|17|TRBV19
CASSMGWGRNSNQPQHF
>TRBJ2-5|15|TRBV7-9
CASSPTPTGSGTQYF
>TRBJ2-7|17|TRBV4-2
CASSRGVGTVFSYEQYF
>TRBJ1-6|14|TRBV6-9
CASTLTPRGSPLHF
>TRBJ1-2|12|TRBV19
CASSSGYYGYTF
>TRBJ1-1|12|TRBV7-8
CASSTGTAKAFF
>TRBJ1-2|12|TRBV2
CAREQGAPGYTF
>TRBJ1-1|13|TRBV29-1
CSVEDPGVDEAFF
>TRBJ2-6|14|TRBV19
CASSFLVGANVLTF
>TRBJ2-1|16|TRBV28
CASSLSSGRISNEQFF
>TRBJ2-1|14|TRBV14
CASSQLLAANEQFF
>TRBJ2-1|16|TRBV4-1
CASSQEDRGRFDEQFF
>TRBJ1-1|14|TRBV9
CASSAGQANTEAFF
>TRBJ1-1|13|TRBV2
CASRPTVNTEAFF
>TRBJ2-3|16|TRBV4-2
CASFFQGSPGTDTQYF
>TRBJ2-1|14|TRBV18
CASSPGLADNEQFF
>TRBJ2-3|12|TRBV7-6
CASSLGEDTQYF
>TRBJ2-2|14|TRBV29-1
CSVVPLANTGELFF
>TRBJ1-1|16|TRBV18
CASSGIPGQRNTEAFF
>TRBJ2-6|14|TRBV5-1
CASRGGTGANVLTF
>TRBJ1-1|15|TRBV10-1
CASSDGTGGSTEAFF
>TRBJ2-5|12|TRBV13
CASSLRENEQYF
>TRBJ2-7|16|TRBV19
CASSLRRDRGLREQYF